Presented here are 8 T cell receptor beta chains from one specimen sequenced in a study of blood T cell repertoires in COVID-19. Libraries were prepared by immunoSEQ multiplex PCR; TCRdb keeps only in-frame clonotypes and omits some of them. The sample lists 350,000 or so clones; around 90% were seen once. The sequenced material came from peripheral blood. The receptors derive from a woman aged 60-75 years with COVID-19, enrolled during active disease.

V and J are TRBV21-1 and TRBJ2-5; no DNA check was done on the table's D call, TRBD1. TRBV21-1 is designated a pseudogene. The CDR3 covers 16 residues. The CDR3 nucleotides are TGTGCCAGCAGCAAGGGGGTAAGAGGGGGAGAAGAGACCCAGTACTTC. This codes for CASSKGVRGGEETQYF.

This clone appeared a single time. V is TRBV3-1 (or the pseudogene TRBV3-2) and J is TRBJ1-2; D gene ambiguous. Trimming left V 2 bases short and J 3 bases short, with 22 bases between. Germline lookup yields CDR1 LGHDT and CDR2 YNNKEL (reference sequence). The CDR3 runs to 18 residues. The CDR3, as DNA: TGTGCCAGCAGCCAAAAGTGGTCATCTCGAGCCCTGGACTATGGCTACACCTTC. Translated: CASSQKWSSRALDYGYTF.

The chain employs TRBV9 and TRBJ2-1, with TRBD2 matching 11 bases. CDR3 length: 17 amino acids. The V segment lost 1 base and the J segment 5 bases; nucleotides outside the gene matches: 8. The germline V gene has CDR1 SGDLS and CDR2 YYNGEE. The CDR3 DNA follows: TGTGCCAGCAGCGTACAGGCCGGGACTAGCGGAGACAATGAGCAGTTCTTC. This encodes CASSVQAGTSGDNEQFF.

The chain combines TRBV28 with TRBJ2-1; TRBD2 matches at 9 bases. CDR3 length: 15 residues. Germline CDR1 MDHEN, CDR2 SYDVKM. V dropped 3 bases and J dropped 8; count of bases not matched to a gene: 8. DNA for the CDR3: TGTGCCAGCAGTTTCCAGCGGGGGGCGGTCTATGAGCAGTTCTTC. Residues: CASSFQRGAVYEQFF.

The rearrangement links TRBV19 to TRBJ1-4; 7 nucleotides agree with TRBD1. The germline CDR1 and CDR2 sequences are LNHDA and SQIVND (reference sequence). CDR3 length: 16 amino acids. V lost 5 bases and J lost 5; bases outside the gene matches: 11. CDR3 in amino acids: CASSAPRQGLNEKLFF. The CDR3 bases are TGTGCCAGTAGTGCCCCCCGACAGGGATTAAATGAAAAACTGTTTTTT. The whole variable domain, filled in from reference TRBV19 and TRBJ1-4, reads DGGITQSPKYLFRKEGQNVTLSCEQNLNHDAMYWYRQDPGQGLRLIYYSQIVNDFQKGDIAEGYSVSREKKESFPLTVTSAQKNPTAFYLCASSAPRQGLNEKLFFGSGTQLSVL.

This chain links TRBV6-5 with TRBJ1-2; D is perhaps TRBD1 (5 bases). The V end was cut by 6 bases, the J end by 7 bases, with 21 bases between. The CDR3 consists of 15 residues. Per germline, CDR1 MNHEY and CDR2 SVGAGI. The CDR3 loop reads CASRGSAGLVSGYTF. The CDR3, as DNA: TGTGCCAGCAGGGGATCGGCGGGGCTCGTAAGTGGCTACACCTTC.

This chain connects TRBV7-8 to TRBJ2-5, with TRBD2 matching over 9 bases. CDR3 length: 18 amino acids. V shed 5 bases and J 0 bases; nucleotides not matched to a gene: 13. Germline V gene sequence: CDR1 SGHVS, CDR2 FQNEAQ. CDR3 protein: CASSPYLTSGLYQETQYF. The DNA for the CDR3 is TGTGCCAGCAGCCCGTATTTGACTAGCGGACTGTACCAAGAGACCCAGTACTTC.

The CDR3 DNA reads TGTGCCAGCAGCGCGCTAGCGGGGGGGTCCGGGGAGCTGTTTTTT. Residues: CASSALAGGSGELFF. The chain links TRBV9 to TRBJ2-2; 12 nucleotides line up with TRBD2. The CDR3 spans 15 residues. CDR1 is SGDLS, CDR2 YYNGEE, per germline. V shed 3 bases and J 6 bases; nucleotides not matched to a gene: 3.